This T cell receptor (beta chain) was recorded in a study of cytomegalovirus exposure and HLA in healthy donors. Turning to the study itself: A later analysis reported the same platform for the 110 or so validation repertoires and the 666 first-cohort repertoires. Points from the study as a whole: Reported results showed that the classifier diagnosed cytomegalovirus status with high specificity and sensitivity. In vitro checks showed that a few CMV-associated chains really do target CMV antigens. Across donors, most TCRs were seen rarely, yet some public ones were widespread.

The data were produced by immunoSEQ multiplex PCR, yet TCRdb's version contains in-frame clones alone and is incomplete. This table has over 85,000 clones, more than 70% appearing once. Of note for this clone: The antigen remains unidentified.

Sequences were obtained from PBMCs. This receptor was identified in a young woman in good health and CMV-seropositive.

The CDR3 spells CASSLSAGLAPIVYF. The CDR3 nucleotides read TGCGCCAGCAGCTTAAGCGCAGGGTTGGCCCCGATTGTGTACTTC. This sequence joins TRBV5-1 and TRBJ2-7; tentatively, D is TRBD1 (5 bases). This CDR3 has 15 amino acids. Between the trimmed V and J ends, which lost 2 bases and 12 bases, there was a span of 24 bases. Germline CDR1 and CDR2: SGHRS and YFSETQ.